This T cell receptor beta chain came from a study of blood T cells in healthy people across ages. Study outcomes and limitations: Not knowing donor CMV status may have confounded expanded clonotype changes.

CDR3 length equals 14 residues. Trimming took 4 bases from V and 5 from J, leaving 17 bases between them. Germline values: CDR1 DFQATT, CDR2 SNEGSKA (reference sequence). Next came a second PCR, run for about 7 to 12 cycles, which used a sample-barcoded 5' primer along with a J-beta primer mix. Each CDR3 protein gets one entry after TCRdb re-called the 5' RACE reads with MiXCR. The data hold roughly 930,000 distinct CDR3 sequences, with 40% to 60% observed a single time. Worth noting for this clonotype: Its target is not known.

The chain combines TRBV20-1 with TRBJ2-5; tentative D call: TRBD2 (6 bases). The TCR originated in a man in his thirties or forties in good health. The sequencing input was blood. CDR3 amino acids: CSANPFLARETQYF. DNA of the CDR3: TGCAGTGCTAATCCCTTCCTAGCGAGGGAGACCCAGTACTTC.